A selection of T cell receptor beta chains follows, all from one sample in a study of OX40 agonist ivuxolimab in advanced cancers. Here immunoSEQ multiplex PCR was the method, and the copy in TCRdb shows in-frame clones only, minus some. The sample includes roughly 77,000 clones, roughly 90% of them seen just once. The sequencing here drew on CD4+ or CD8+ T cells sorted from blood, taken in a trial of the OX40 agonist ivuxolimab. The receptors here all came from an adult with an advanced solid tumor such as melanoma, head and neck, liver or kidney cancer. CDR3s leave out the opening cysteine and the closing phenylalanine or tryptophan.

J gene,V gene,CDR3 protein
TRBJ2-7,TRBV6-5,ASSYSSESYEQY
TRBJ1-2,TRBV7-9,ASSLHPDGYGYT
TRBJ1-2,TRBV10-1,ASSVAVGGFYGYT
TRBJ2-1,TRBV27,ASRARVAGGSNEQF
TRBJ1-2,TRBV11-2,ASKTGTGDYGYT
TRBJ1-2,TRBV6-4,ASRRGAEGYT
TRBJ2-3,TRBV7-9,ASSFPTGPTQY
TRBJ2-2,TRBV19,ASKIQGAGELF
TRBJ2-5,TRBV15,ATRSTGGWETQY
TRBJ2-1,TRBV9,ASSVGATEQF
TRBJ1-1,TRBV7-9,ASSLGFSEAF
TRBJ1-6,TRBV27,ASSRTGVDNSPLH
TRBJ1-2,TRBV11-2,ASSLVADSGGGYT
TRBJ2-7,TRBV5-1,ASSYRSSYEQY
TRBJ2-5,TRBV15,ATSISSGPHETQY
TRBJ2-1,TRBV7-6,ASSLPQGSPDEQF
TRBJ1-1,TRBV7-9,ASSLVGTGNTEAF
TRBJ2-7,TRBV27,ASSQIGSVFSSYEQY
TRBJ2-3,TRBV4-3,ASSHGGGPNPDTQY
TRBJ2-2,TRBV9,ASSVVPFRELF
TRBJ1-5,TRBV5-6,ASSLAGGMGNQPQH
TRBJ1-2,TRBV7-9,ASSLSGKFYYGYT
TRBJ1-6,TRBV5-1,ASSWGDRGYDSPLH
TRBJ2-4,TRBV6-1,ASSEGEGLAKNIQY
TRBJ2-7,TRBV4-1,ASSQGVQGANEQY
TRBJ2-7,TRBV6-5,ASSYRASGYEQY
TRBJ2-3,TRBV7-9,ASSSVDRGSTDTQY
TRBJ2-7,TRBV7-9,ASSHRTGSVLSEQY
TRBJ2-3,TRBV6-6,ASSPTGGTDTQY
TRBJ1-1,TRBV6-4,ASSASWTGGSNTEAF
TRBJ2-1,TRBV27,ASSTITTSGVYNEQF
TRBJ1-2,TRBV7-2,ASSLNPGGFYGYT
TRBJ1-1,TRBV9,ASSVEPGPPLEAF
TRBJ2-5,TRBV21-1,ASSASRGLGETQY
TRBJ1-5,TRBV27,ASSQQGLNQPQH